Reported below is one TCR beta chain. Its matching antigen is unknown. Individually, cDNA molecules had unique molecular identifiers attached to them. In TCRdb, the 5' RACE reads were re-called with MiXCR into one record per CDR3 protein. The table lists roughly 53,000 distinct CDR3 sequences, about 10% of them singletons. This entry is derived from a study of early T cells in non-severe SARS-CoV-2 infection. Study as a whole: Sequencing input comprised bulk RNA from unsorted whole blood; chain pairing was not available.

V lost 2 bases and J lost 10, with 10 bases in between. The CDR3 extends over 12 amino acids. Germline values: CDR1 SGHRS, CDR2 YFSETQ. Points from the study as a whole: Anti-spike CD8 responses were favored in VDJdb matching, and private and CD4 specificities were missed.

The sequenced material came from whole blood. V and J are TRBV5-1 and TRBJ2-1; no firm D call. The sequence was obtained from an adult who was a healthcare worker with PCR-confirmed SARS-CoV-2 infection or an uninfected control (not recorded which). DNA of the CDR3: TGCGCCAGCAGCTTCGAGTCCCCGGAGCAGTTCTTC. It is translated as CASSFESPEQFF. The whole variable domain, remainder taken from reference TRBV5-1 and TRBJ2-1, is KAGVTQTPRYLIKTRGQQVTLSCSPISGHRSVSWYQQTPGQGLQFLFEYFSETQRNKGNFPGRFSGRQFSNSRSEMNVSTLELGDSALYLCASSFESPEQFFGPGTRLTVL.